This T cell receptor beta chain was captured in a study of blood T cell repertoires in COVID-19. Study information: T cells, B-cell-depleted T cells, or PBMCs supplied cDNA or gDNA.

In the original processing: Quantification of nucleated cells was approximated via reference gene primer amplification. Clones were read by immunoSEQ multiplex PCR, and TCRdb kept only the in-frame ones, dropping some. From that table come the V and J calls and clone size; the DNA was used to work out D and trimming. The sample holds some 260,000 clones, under 90% seen once. In assigning cohorts, the study relied on participant-reported clinical history. The study counted Cohort 3 donors as recovered given two negative PCRs, clearance, or symptom resolution. Trimming shortened V by 3 bases and J by 7 bases, and 15 bases separated the two germline ends. This CDR3 region has 14 residues. Per the germline V gene, CDR1 is MDHEN and CDR2 is SYDVKM.

This sequence joins TRBV28 and TRBJ1-2; D possibly corresponds to TRBD1 (5 bases). The receptor comes from a man aged 40-49 years who had recovered from COVID-19. The sequenced sample was PBMCs or T cells enriched from blood (not recorded which). CDR3 DNA sequence: TGTGCCAGCAGTTTTTCGTCAGGGTGGGCTGGCTACACCTTC. This codes for CASSFSSGWAGYTF.